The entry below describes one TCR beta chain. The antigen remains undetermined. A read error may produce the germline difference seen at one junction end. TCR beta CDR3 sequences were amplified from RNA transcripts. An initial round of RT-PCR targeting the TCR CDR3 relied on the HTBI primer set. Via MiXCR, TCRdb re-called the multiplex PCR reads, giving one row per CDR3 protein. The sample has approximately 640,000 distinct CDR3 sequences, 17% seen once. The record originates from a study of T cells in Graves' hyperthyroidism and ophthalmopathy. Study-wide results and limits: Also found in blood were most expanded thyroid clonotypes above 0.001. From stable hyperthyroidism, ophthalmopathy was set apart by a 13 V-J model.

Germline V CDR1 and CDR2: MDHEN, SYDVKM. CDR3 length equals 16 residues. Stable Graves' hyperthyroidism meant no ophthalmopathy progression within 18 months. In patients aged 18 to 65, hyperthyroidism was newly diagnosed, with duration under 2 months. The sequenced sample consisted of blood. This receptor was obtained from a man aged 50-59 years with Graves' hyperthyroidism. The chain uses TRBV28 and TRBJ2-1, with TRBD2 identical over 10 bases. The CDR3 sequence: CASSTASGSWFNVQFF. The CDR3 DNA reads TGTGCCAGCAGTACCGCTAGCGGGAGCTGGTTCAATGTGCAGTTCTTC.